Listed below are T cell receptor beta chains from one sample, sequenced in a study of shared clonotypes between healthy human individuals. The data were produced by immunoSEQ multiplex PCR, yet TCRdb's version contains in-frame clones alone and is incomplete. The sample lists 2,500,000 or so clones, around 90% occurring once. Source material: naive CD4+ T cells sorted from blood. Receptor source: a man aged 18 to 30 in good health. Both conserved end residues are part of each CDR3. D genes are given only for firm matches.

j_call | d_call | v_call | cdr3_nt | cdr3_aa
TRBJ2-7 | - | TRBV7-2 | TGTGCCAGCAGCCCGAGGGACCGCTACGAGCAGTACTTC | CASSPRDRYEQYF
TRBJ2-3 | - | TRBV28 | TGTGCCAGCAGTTTATCCCCAGGGGGCACAGATACGCAGTATTTT | CASSLSPGGTDTQYF
TRBJ2-2 | TRBD2 | TRBV28 | TGTGCCAGCAGTTTATTCGGCACCTTCCGGGGTAGCGGGGGGACGAACACCGGGGAGCTGTTTTTT | CASSLFGTFRGSGGTNTGELFF
TRBJ1-5 | - | TRBV10-2 | TGCGCCAGCAGTGACCAGGGGATTCAGCCCCAGCATTTT | CASSDQGIQPQHF
TRBJ1-2 | - | TRBV6-1 | TGTGCCAGCAGTGCAAACAGGGCGAACTATGGCTACACCTTC | CASSANRANYGYTF
TRBJ2-7 | TRBD1 | TRBV27 | TGTGCCAGCCGATCCCGGCGACAGGGGGCAAGAGAGCAGTACTTC | CASRSRRQGAREQYF
TRBJ2-7 | TRBD1 | TRBV7-8 | TGTGCCAGCAGCTTGACAGGGCCAGCGCCTAACGAGCAGTACTTC | CASSLTGPAPNEQYF
TRBJ1-6 | - | TRBV14 | TGTGCCAGCAGCTCTGAGGGTAATTCACCCCTCCACTTT | CASSSEGNSPLHF
TRBJ2-7 | - | TRBV18 | TGTGCCAGCTCACCGGCCCCATCCTGGGAGCAGTACTTC | CASSPAPSWEQYF
TRBJ1-5 | - | TRBV15 | TGTGCCACCAGCAAAGATACAGGGTTTTATAGCAATCAGCCCCAGCATTTT | CATSKDTGFYSNQPQHF
TRBJ2-1 | TRBD2 | TRBV25-1 | TGTGCCACCAGACTAGCGGGAGGCAATGAGCAGTTCTTC | CATRLAGGNEQFF